Below, 8 T cell receptor beta chains from the same sample are listed, as sequenced in a study of post-analysis software for immune sequencing data. Overall study results and limits: TRBV5-6, TRBV5-1 and TRBV20-1 were among roughly five TRBV segments more frequent in patients than controls.

These receptors have no known antigen. Unique molecular identifiers were carried by the TCR beta cDNA libraries. TCRdb re-called the PCR reads through MiXCR, storing one row per CDR3 protein. The data contain roughly 400,000 distinct CDR3 sequences, about 40% of them seen just once; the ten biggest clones take up under 9%. The sequencing input was blood. The receptor source for this set is a girl aged 2 to 10 with multiple sclerosis.

Concerning this clonotype: Mismatch with germline at one junction end may stem from a read error. The rearrangement links TRBV7-7 to TRBJ2-1, with D tentatively TRBD2 (11 bases). There are 18 residues in the CDR3. CDR1 SSHAT and CDR2 FNYEAQ come from the germline V gene (reference sequence). CDR3 nucleotide sequence: TGTGCTAGCAGCTCGGGACAGGGGACTAGCGGATTCTACAATGAGCAGTTCTTC. Protein sequence: CASSSGQGTSGFYNEQFF.

This chain uses TRBV4-3 with TRBJ2-1, with a tentative D call TRBD2 (5 bases). This CDR3 spans 15 amino acids. Germline V gene sequence: CDR1 LGHNA, CDR2 YSLEER. With 4 bases removed from V and 0 bases from J, the gap between germline ends came to 10 bases. The DNA of the CDR3 is TGCGCCAGCAGCCTTTGGAGGAGCTCCTACAATGAGCAGTTCTTC. Its protein product is CASSLWRSSYNEQFF.

The CDR3 protein is CSAQKGQGFYGYTF. The DNA for the CDR3 is TGCAGTGCACAAAAGGGACAGGGCTTCTATGGCTACACCTTC. This chain links TRBV20-1 with TRBJ1-2; 9 bases are shared with TRBD1. CDR3 length equals 14 residues. J was trimmed by 4 bases and V by 6 bases; bases with no gene match: 9. Germline-derived CDR1 and CDR2 are DFQATT and SNEGSKA (reference sequence).

This chain joins TRBV5-1 and TRBJ2-1; D is unresolved. V lost 5 bases, J lost 4 bases, and 22 bases lay in between. The CDR3 totals 17 residues. Germline V gene lookup returns CDR1 SGHRS and CDR2 YFSETQ. Here the CDR3 DNA reads TGCGCCAGCAGTCTCCCCCTAGATGCGGTCCTATACAATGAGCAGTTCTTC. Residues: CASSLPLDAVLYNEQFF.

As DNA, the CDR3 is TGTGCCAGCAGCCCCCGGGGGCCGGGGTTCCACGAGCAGTACTTC. It is translated as CASSPRGPGFHEQYF. The chain is built from TRBV7-9 and TRBJ2-7; perhaps D is TRBD1 or TRBD2 (6 bases each). Trimming stripped 5 bases from V and 5 bases from J, with 19 bases between. The germline V gene encodes CDR1 SEHNR and CDR2 FQNEAQ (reference sequence). The CDR3 has 15 amino acids.

The chain carries TRBV7-9 and TRBJ2-3; D is undetermined. The CDR3 is made up of 16 amino acids. Per the germline V gene, CDR1 is SEHNR and CDR2 is FQNEAQ (reference sequence). Trimming left V 0 bases short and J 1 base short, with 11 bases between. Here the CDR3 DNA reads TGTGCCAGCAGCTTAGCACATGAGGTCCGCACAGATACGCAGTATTTT. Encoded protein: CASSLAHEVRTDTQYF. Full variable domain (outside the CDR3, taken from reference TRBV7-9 and TRBJ2-3): DTGVSQNPRHKITKRGQNVTFRCDPISEHNRLYWYRQTLGQGPEFLTYFQNEAQLEKSRLLSDRFSAERPKGSFSTLEIQRTEQGDSAMYLCASSLAHEVRTDTQYFGPGTRLTVL.

The J gene is TRBJ1-2, the V gene TRBV6-5; D is perhaps TRBD1 (6 bases). This CDR3 spans 14 amino acids. Germline V CDR1 and CDR2: MNHEY, SVGAGI. Trimming shortened V by 5 bases and J by 4 bases, and 14 bases separated the two germline ends. The CDR3 DNA reads as TGTGCCAGCAGTGCCGGACAGCGGATCTATGGCTACACCTTC. Protein product: CASSAGQRIYGYTF.

This clonotype was detected once. The chain links TRBV6-6 to TRBJ2-1; 9 nucleotides line up with TRBD2. The J segment lost 10 bases and the V segment lost 4 bases, leaving 11 bases of the junction unmatched. Germline V lookup: CDR1 MNHNY, CDR2 SVGAGI (reference sequence). CDR3 length equals 15 residues. This CDR3 is CASSSYSGGVGEQFF. The CDR3 DNA sequence: TGTGCCAGCAGTTCTTATAGCGGGGGTGTGGGGGAGCAGTTCTTC.